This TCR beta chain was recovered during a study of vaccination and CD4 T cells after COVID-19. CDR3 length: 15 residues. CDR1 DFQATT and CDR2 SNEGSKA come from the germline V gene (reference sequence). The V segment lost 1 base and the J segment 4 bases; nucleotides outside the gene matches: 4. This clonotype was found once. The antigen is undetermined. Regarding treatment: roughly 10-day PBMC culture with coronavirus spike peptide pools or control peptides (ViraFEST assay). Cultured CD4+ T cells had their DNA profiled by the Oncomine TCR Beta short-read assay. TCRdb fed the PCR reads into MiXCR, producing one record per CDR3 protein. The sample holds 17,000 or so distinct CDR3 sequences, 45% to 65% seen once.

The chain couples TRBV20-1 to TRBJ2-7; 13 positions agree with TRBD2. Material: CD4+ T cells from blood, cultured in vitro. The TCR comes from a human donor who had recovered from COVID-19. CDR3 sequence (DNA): TGCAGTGCTAGAGGAGGACTAGCGGGAGTGTACGAGCAGTACTTC. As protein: CSARGGLAGVYEQYF.